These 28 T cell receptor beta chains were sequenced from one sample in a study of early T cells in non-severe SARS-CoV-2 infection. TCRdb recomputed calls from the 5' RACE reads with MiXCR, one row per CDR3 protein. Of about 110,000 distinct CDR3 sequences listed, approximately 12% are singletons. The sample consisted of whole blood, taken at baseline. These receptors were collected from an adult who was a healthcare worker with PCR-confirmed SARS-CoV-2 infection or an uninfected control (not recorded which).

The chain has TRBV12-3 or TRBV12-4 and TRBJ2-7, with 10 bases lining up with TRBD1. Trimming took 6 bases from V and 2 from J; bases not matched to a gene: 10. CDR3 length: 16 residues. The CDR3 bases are TGTGCCAGCAGCCCCGGGACAGGGGAATGGACCTACGAGCAGTACTTC. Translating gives CASSPGTGEWTYEQYF.

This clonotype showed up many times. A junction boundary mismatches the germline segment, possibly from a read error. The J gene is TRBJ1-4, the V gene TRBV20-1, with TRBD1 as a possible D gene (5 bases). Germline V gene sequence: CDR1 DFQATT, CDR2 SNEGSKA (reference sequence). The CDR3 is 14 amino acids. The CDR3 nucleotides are TGCAGTGCTGGAGATCGCAGGGAGGGAGAAAAACTGTTTTTT. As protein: CSAGDRREGEKLFF.

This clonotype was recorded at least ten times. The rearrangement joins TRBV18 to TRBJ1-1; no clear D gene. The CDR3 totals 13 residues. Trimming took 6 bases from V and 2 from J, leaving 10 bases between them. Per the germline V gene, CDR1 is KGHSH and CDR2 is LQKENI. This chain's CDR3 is CASSPTRNTEAFF. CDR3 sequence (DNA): TGTGCCAGCTCCCCGACCAGAAACACTGAAGCTTTCTTT.

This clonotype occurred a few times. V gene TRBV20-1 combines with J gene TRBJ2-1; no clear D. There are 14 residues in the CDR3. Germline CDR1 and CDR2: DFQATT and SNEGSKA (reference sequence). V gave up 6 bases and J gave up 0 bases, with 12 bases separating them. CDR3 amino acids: CSAIVGSSYNEQFF. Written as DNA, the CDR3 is TGCAGTGCCATAGTGGGTTCCTCCTACAATGAGCAGTTCTTC.

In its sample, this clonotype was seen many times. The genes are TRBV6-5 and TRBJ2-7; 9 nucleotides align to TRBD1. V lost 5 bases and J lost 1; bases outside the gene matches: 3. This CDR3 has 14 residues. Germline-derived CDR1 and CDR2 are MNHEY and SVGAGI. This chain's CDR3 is CASSRGQGSYEQYF. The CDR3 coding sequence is TGTGCCAGCAGTCGGGGACAGGGTTCCTACGAGCAGTACTTC.

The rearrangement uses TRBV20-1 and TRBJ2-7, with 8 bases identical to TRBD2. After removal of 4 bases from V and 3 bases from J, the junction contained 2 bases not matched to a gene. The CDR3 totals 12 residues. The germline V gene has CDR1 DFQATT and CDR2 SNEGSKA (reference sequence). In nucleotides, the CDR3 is TGCAGTGCTAAGGCGGGGGGCTACGAGCAGTACTTC. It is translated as CSAKAGGYEQYF.

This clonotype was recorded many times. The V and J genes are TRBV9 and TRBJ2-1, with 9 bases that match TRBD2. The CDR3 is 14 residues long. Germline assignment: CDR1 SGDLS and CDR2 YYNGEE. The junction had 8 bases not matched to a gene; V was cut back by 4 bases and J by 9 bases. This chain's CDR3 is CASSPQVAGVEQFF. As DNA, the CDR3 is TGTGCCAGCAGCCCACAAGTAGCGGGGGTTGAGCAGTTCTTC. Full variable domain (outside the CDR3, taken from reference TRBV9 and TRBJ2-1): DSGVTQTPKHLITATGQRVTLRCSPRSGDLSVYWYQQSLDQGLQFLIQYYNGEERAKGNILERFSAQQFPDLHSELNLSSLELGDSALYFCASSPQVAGVEQFFGPGTRLTVL.

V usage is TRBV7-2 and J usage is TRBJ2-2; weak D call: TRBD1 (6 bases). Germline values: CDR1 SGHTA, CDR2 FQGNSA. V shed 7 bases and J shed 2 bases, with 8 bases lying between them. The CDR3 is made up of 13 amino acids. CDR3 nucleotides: TGTGCCAGCAAGGACAGAAACACCGGGGAGCTGTTTTTT. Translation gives CASKDRNTGELFF.

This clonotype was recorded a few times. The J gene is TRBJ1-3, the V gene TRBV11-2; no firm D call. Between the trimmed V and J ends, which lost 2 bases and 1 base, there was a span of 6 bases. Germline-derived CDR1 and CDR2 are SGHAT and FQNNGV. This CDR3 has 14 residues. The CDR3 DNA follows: TGTGCCAGCAGCTTAATAGGGTCTGGAAACACCATATATTTT. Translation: CASSLIGSGNTIYF. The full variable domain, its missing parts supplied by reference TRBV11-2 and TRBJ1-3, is EAGVAQSPRYKIIEKRQSVAFWCNPISGHATLYWYQQILGQGPKLLIQFQNNGVVDDSQLPKDRFSAERLKGVDSTLKIQPAKLEDSAVYLCASSLIGSGNTIYFGEGSWLTVV.

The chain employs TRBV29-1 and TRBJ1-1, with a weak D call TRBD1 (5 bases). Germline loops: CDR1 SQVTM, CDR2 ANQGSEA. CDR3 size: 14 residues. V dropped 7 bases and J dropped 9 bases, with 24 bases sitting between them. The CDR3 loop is CSGWPLGGRVQAFF. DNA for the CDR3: TGCAGCGGTTGGCCCCTAGGAGGCAGGGTCCAAGCTTTCTTT.

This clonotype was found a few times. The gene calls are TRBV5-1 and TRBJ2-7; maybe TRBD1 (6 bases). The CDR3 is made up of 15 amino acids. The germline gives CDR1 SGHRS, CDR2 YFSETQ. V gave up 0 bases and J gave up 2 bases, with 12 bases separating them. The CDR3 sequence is CASSLVETGTYEQYF. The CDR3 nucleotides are TGCGCCAGCAGCTTGGTGGAGACAGGTACCTACGAGCAGTACTTC.

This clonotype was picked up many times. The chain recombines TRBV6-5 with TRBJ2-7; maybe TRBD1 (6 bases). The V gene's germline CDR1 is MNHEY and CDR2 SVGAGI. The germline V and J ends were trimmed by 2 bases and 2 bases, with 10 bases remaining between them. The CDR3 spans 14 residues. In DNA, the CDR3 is TGTGCCAGCAGTTACAGGGACACCACCTACGAGCAGTACTTC. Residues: CASSYRDTTYEQYF.

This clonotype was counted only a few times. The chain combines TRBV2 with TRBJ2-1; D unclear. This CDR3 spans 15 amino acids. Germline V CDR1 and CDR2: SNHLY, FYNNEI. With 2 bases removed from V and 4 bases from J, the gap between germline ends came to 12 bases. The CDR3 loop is CASSEPTAKYNEQFF. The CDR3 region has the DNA TGTGCCAGCAGTGAACCCACCGCCAAGTACAATGAGCAGTTCTTC.

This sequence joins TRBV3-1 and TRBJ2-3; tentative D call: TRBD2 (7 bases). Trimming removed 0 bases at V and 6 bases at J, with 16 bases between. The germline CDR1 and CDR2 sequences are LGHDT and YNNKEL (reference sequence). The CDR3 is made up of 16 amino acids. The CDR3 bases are TGTGCCAGCAGCCAAGATCGTTCGCGGGGGCCGGATACGCAGTATTTT. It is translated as CASSQDRSRGPDTQYF.

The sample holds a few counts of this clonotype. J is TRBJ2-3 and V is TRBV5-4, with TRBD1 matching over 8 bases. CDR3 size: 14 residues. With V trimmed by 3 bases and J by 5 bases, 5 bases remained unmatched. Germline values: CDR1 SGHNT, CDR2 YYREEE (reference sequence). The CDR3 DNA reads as TGTGCCAGCAGCTCTAGGACAGGGAAAGATACGCAGTATTTT. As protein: CASSSRTGKDTQYF.

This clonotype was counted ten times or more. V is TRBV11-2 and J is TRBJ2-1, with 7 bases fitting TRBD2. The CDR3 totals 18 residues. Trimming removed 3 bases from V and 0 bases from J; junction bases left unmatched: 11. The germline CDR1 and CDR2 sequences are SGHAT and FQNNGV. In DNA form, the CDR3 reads TGTGCCAGCAGCTTCATACCGAATCTAGCGGACTCCTACAATGAGCAGTTCTTC. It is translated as CASSFIPNLADSYNEQFF.

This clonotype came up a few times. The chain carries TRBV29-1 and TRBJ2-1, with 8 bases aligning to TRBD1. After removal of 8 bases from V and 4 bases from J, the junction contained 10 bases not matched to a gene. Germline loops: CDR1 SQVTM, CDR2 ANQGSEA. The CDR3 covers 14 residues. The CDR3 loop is CSWADRGSYNEQFF. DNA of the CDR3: TGCAGCTGGGCCGACAGGGGATCTTACAATGAGCAGTTCTTC.

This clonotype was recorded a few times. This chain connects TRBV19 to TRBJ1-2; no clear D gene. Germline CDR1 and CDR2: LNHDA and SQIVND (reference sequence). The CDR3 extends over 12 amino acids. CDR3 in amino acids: CPKARLNYGYTF. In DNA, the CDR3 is TGTCCCAAGGCCAGGTTGAACTATGGCTACACCTTC.

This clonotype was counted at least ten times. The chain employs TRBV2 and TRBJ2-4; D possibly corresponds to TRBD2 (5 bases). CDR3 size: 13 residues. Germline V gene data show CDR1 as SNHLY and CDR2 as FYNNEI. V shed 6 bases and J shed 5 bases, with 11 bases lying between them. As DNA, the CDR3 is TGTGCCAGCAGGGGAGCCGGGGAAAACATTCAGTACTTC. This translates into CASRGAGENIQYF.

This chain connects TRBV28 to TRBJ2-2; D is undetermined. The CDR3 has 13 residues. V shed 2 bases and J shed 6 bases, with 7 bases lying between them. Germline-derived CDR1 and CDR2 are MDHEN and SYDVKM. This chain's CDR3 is CASSLGKAGELFF. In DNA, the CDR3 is TGTGCCAGCAGTTTAGGGAAGGCCGGGGAGCTGTTTTTT.

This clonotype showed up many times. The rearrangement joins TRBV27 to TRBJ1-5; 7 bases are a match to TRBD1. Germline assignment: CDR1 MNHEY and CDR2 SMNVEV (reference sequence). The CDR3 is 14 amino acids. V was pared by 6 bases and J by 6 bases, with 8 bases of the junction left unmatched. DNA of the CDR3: TGTGCCAGCAGAAGCAACCGGGACAGTCAGCCCCAGCATTTT. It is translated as CASRSNRDSQPQHF.

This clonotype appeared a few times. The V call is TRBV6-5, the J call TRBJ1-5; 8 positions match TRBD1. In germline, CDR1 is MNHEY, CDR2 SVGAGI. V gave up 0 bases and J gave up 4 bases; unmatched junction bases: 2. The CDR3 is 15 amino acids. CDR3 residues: CASSYSNRGNQPQHF. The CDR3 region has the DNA TGTGCCAGCAGTTACTCGAACAGGGGGAATCAGCCCCAGCATTTT.

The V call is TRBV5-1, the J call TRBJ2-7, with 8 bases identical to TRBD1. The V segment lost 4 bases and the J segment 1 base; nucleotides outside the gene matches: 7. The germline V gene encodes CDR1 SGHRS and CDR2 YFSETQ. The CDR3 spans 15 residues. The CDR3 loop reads CASSSGQGWSYEQYF. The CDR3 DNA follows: TGCGCCAGCAGCAGTGGACAGGGTTGGTCCTACGAGCAGTACTTC.

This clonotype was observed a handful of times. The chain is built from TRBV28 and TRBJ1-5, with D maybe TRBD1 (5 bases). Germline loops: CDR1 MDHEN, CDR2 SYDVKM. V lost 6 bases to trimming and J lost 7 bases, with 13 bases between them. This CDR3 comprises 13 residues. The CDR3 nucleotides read TGTGCCAGCAGCTCCCCAGGGTCCCAGCCCCAGCATTTT. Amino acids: CASSSPGSQPQHF.

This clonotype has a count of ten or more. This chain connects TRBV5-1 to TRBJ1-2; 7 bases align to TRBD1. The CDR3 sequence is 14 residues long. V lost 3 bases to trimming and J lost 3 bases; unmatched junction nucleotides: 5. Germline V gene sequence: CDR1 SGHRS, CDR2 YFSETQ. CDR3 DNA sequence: TGCGCCAGCAGCTCCCGCGACAGGGACTATGGCTACACCTTC. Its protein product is CASSSRDRDYGYTF.

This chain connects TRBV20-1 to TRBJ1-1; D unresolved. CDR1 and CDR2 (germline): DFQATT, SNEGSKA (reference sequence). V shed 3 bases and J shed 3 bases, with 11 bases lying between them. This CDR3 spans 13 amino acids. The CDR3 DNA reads TGCAGTGCTAGTTCGGGCAGGTACACTGAAGCTTTCTTT. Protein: CSASSGRYTEAFF.

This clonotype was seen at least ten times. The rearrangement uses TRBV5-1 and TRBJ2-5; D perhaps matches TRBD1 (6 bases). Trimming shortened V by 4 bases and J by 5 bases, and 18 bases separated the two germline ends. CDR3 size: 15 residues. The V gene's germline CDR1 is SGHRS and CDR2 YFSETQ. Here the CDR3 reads CASSPLGRGLETQYF. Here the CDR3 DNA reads TGCGCCAGCAGCCCACTCGGCAGGGGCTTGGAGACCCAGTACTTC.

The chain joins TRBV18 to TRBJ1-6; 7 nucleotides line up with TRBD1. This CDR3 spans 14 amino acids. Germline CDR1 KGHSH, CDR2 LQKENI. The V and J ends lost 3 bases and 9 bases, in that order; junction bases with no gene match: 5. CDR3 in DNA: TGTGCCAGCTCACCTCCCAGGGGGGGTTCACCCCTCCACTTT. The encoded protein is CASSPPRGGSPLHF.